This passage covers 20 T cell receptor beta chains from one sample sequenced in a study of blood T cell repertoires in COVID-19. Profiled with immunoSEQ multiplex PCR; TCRdb holds only in-frame clones, not every one. There are over 200,000 clones in the sample; about 87% occur only once, and about 9.4% lies in the top ten. Material: PBMCs or T cells enriched from blood (not recorded which). These receptors all come from a man aged 18 to 29 with acute COVID-19.

The chain has TRBV28 and TRBJ1-2, with a weak D call TRBD1 (6 bases). Germline CDR1 and CDR2: MDHEN and SYDVKM. The CDR3 sequence is 17 residues long. The V and J ends lost 0 bases and 3 bases respectively, with 17 bases between them. CDR3 region: CASSLWRGAMSHYGYTF. For the CDR3, the DNA is TGTGCCAGCAGTTTATGGCGGGGGGCCATGTCGCACTATGGCTACACCTTC.

The table lists this clone with a count of one. The rearrangement joins TRBV24-1 to TRBJ1-2; D possibly corresponds to TRBD1 (5 bases). This CDR3 is 15 amino acids long. Per the germline V gene, CDR1 is KGHDR and CDR2 is SFDVKD. V lost 3 bases and J lost 0, with 10 bases in between. As DNA, the CDR3 is TGTGCCACCAGTGATAAGAGGACACCTAACTATGGCTACACCTTC. It specifies CATSDKRTPNYGYTF.

This clone was observed a single time. The chain links TRBV6-8 to TRBJ2-1, with D perhaps TRBD2 (6 bases). The V end lost 7 bases, the J end lost 9 bases, and 19 bases lay between the germline ends. This CDR3 comprises 14 residues. Germline CDR1 and CDR2: MNHGY and SAAAGT. CDR3: CASTLEAGTGEQFF. The CDR3 DNA reads as TGTGCCAGCACCCTGGAGGCGGGAACGGGTGAGCAGTTCTTC.

This chain uses TRBV29-1 with TRBJ2-3; D is possibly TRBD2 (6 bases). V lost 5 bases, J lost 1 base, and 13 bases lay in between. There are 14 residues in the CDR3. Germline V lookup: CDR1 SQVTM, CDR2 ANQGSEA. CDR3 sequence reads: CSVNREFGTDTQYF. For the CDR3, the DNA is TGCAGCGTTAATCGGGAGTTCGGCACAGATACGCAGTATTTT.

Points on this clone: The same CDR3 can be traced to other DNA sequences in this sample. The J gene is TRBJ2-2, the V gene TRBV27; the D is unclear. CDR3 size: 12 residues. Germline V gene lookup returns CDR1 MNHEY and CDR2 SMNVEV (reference sequence). With 5 bases removed from V and 1 base from J, the gap between germline ends came to 2 bases. CDR3 residues: CASSLNTGELFF. The CDR3 DNA follows: TGTGCCAGCAGTCTGAACACCGGGGAGCTGTTTTTT.

This clone is a singleton in its sample. The CDR3 DNA reads TGTGCCAGCAGCCATACTAGCGGATACTCCTACGAGCAGTACTTC. Its translation is CASSHTSGYSYEQYF. This rearrangement joins TRBV3-1 (or the pseudogene TRBV3-2) to TRBJ2-7, with 8 positions matching TRBD2. The CDR3 runs 15 residues. The J segment lost 0 bases and the V segment lost 3 bases, leaving 4 bases of the junction unmatched. CDR1 and CDR2 from the germline V gene are LGHDT and YNNKEL (reference sequence).

V and J are TRBV5-1 and TRBJ2-3, with D unresolved. Looked up from germline, CDR1 is SGHRS and CDR2 is YFSETQ. The germline V and J ends were trimmed by 2 bases and 5 bases, with 18 bases remaining between them. The CDR3 is 16 residues long. The CDR3 DNA reads TGCGCCAGCAGCTTTGGAGAGTTCACTTACCAAGATACGCAGTATTTT. Its translation is CASSFGEFTYQDTQYF.

The chain uses TRBV4-1 and TRBJ1-2; 8 nucleotides align to TRBD1. Germline V gene lookup returns CDR1 MGHRA and CDR2 YSYEKL. With 4 bases clipped from V and 10 bases from J, the junction kept 8 bases outside the gene matches. The CDR3 length is 13 residues. CDR3 amino acids: CASSRGQVVDYTF. CDR3 bases: TGCGCCAGCAGCCGGGGACAGGTGGTGGACTACACCTTC.

The chain employs TRBV9 and TRBJ1-1; 7 positions match TRBD1. The CDR3 spans 12 residues. V gave up 4 bases and J gave up 9 bases; unmatched junction bases: 6. Germline CDR1 and CDR2: SGDLS and YYNGEE. CDR3 sequence reads: CASSPQGQQAFF. CDR3 nucleotide sequence: TGTGCCAGCAGCCCTCAGGGACAGCAAGCTTTCTTT. The whole variable domain, filled in from reference TRBV9 and TRBJ1-1, reads DSGVTQTPKHLITATGQRVTLRCSPRSGDLSVYWYQQSLDQGLQFLIQYYNGEERAKGNILERFSAQQFPDLHSELNLSSLELGDSALYFCASSPQGQQAFFGQGTRLTVV.

V gene TRBV28 combines with J gene TRBJ2-1, with TRBD2 matching 12 bases. This CDR3 region has 15 residues. CDR1 and CDR2 (germline): MDHEN, SYDVKM. Losses at the gene ends were 10 bases for V and 8 bases for J; bases not matched to a gene: 12. The CDR3 DNA reads as TGTGCCACCTTTGTGACTAGCGGGAGTGGTGATGAGCAGTTCTTC. Translation gives CATFVTSGSGDEQFF.

The CDR3, as DNA: TGTGCCAGCAGCCCCCGGGAGGGGGCAACTATCGAGCAGTACTTC. Translation gives CASSPREGATIEQYF. The genes are TRBV3-1 (or the pseudogene TRBV3-2) and TRBJ2-7; perhaps TRBD2 as D (8 bases). Trimming removed 4 bases at V and 6 bases at J, with 19 bases between. Germline CDR1 and CDR2: LGHDT and YNNKEL (reference sequence). The CDR3 has 15 residues.

A note on this clone: Other DNA sequences in this sample translate to the same CDR3. The CDR3 here is CASSVGGRENEQFF. CDR3 in DNA: TGTGCCAGCAGCGTAGGCGGGAGGGAAAATGAGCAGTTCTTC. V is TRBV9 and J is TRBJ2-1; TRBD2 aligns across 9 bases. The germline V gene encodes CDR1 SGDLS and CDR2 YYNGEE. Germline trimming cut 0 bases from V and 7 bases from J; bases unmatched to any gene: 2. CDR3 size: 14 residues.

The rearrangement uses TRBV28 and TRBJ2-1; 7 nucleotides align to TRBD2. The V segment lost 8 bases and the J segment 4 bases; nucleotides outside the gene matches: 14. CDR3 length: 16 residues. Looked up from germline, CDR1 is MDHEN and CDR2 is SYDVKM. CDR3 protein: CASSSWGGSLYNEQFF. The CDR3 DNA reads TGTGCCAGCTCCTCCTGGGGCGGGAGTTTGTACAATGAGCAGTTCTTC.

This clone has just a few counts. CDR3 DNA sequence: TGTGCCAGCAGCGGGGGACAGGGTGAAGCTTTCTTT. As protein: CASSGGQGEAFF. V and J are TRBV7-2 and TRBJ1-1; 9 bases match TRBD1. V lost 5 bases to trimming and J lost 7 bases; unmatched junction nucleotides: 2. Germline CDR1 is SGHTA and CDR2 is FQGNSA. The CDR3 is made up of 12 amino acids.

The genes are TRBV27 and TRBJ1-2; TRBD1 might be the D (6 bases). Trimming took off 6 bases at V and 5 bases at J, with 22 bases between the two ends. CDR1 is MNHEY, CDR2 SMNVEV, per germline (reference sequence). The CDR3 runs to 16 residues. The CDR3 coding sequence is TGTGCCAGCAGGACCTTACAGGGAGGGACTCTTTATGGCTACACCTTC. Its translation is CASRTLQGGTLYGYTF.

The rearrangement links TRBV10-2 to TRBJ1-2; a weak D match, TRBD1 (5 bases). Germline CDR1 reads WSHSY; CDR2 reads SAAADI. This CDR3 spans 18 amino acids. Trimming cost V 2 bases and J 1 base, with 20 bases left between them. The CDR3 here is CASSETGGPYPFNYGYTF. Here the CDR3 DNA reads TGCGCCAGCAGTGAGACAGGAGGGCCCTACCCCTTTAACTATGGCTACACCTTC.

The chain joins TRBV4-1 to TRBJ2-7, with 12 bases that match TRBD1. V shed 0 bases, J shed 5 bases, and the junction held 14 bases outside the gene matches. The CDR3 consists of 19 residues. Germline assignment: CDR1 MGHRA and CDR2 YSYEKL. In DNA form, the CDR3 reads TGCGCCAGCAGCCAAGAGTCTGGGACAGGGGGCAGGTCACCCCACGAGCAGTACTTC. It translates to CASSQESGTGGRSPHEQYF.

The chain is built from TRBV7-3 and TRBJ2-6; D might be TRBD1 (5 bases). Germline loops: CDR1 SGHTA, CDR2 FQGTGA. The CDR3 consists of 18 residues. V lost 5 bases and J lost 0, with 17 bases in between. CDR3 DNA sequence: TGTGCCAGCAGCCCCTTTGGGGCAGGCCGCTCTGGGGCCAACGTCCTGACTTTC. Residues: CASSPFGAGRSGANVLTF.

This clone has only a few counts. The J gene is TRBJ1-5, the V gene TRBV12-3 or TRBV12-4; D ambiguous. V shed 2 bases and J shed 2 bases, with 4 bases lying between them. The CDR3 runs to 13 residues. DNA for the CDR3: TGTGCCAGCAGTTTACAGGGCAATCAGCCCCAGCATTTT. Residues: CASSLQGNQPQHF.

The V call is TRBV9, the J call TRBJ1-2, with TRBD1 matching 9 bases. This CDR3 spans 15 amino acids. V lost 0 bases, J lost 5 bases, and 5 bases stayed unmatched. CDR1 and CDR2 from the germline V gene are SGDLS and YYNGEE. CDR3 in amino acids: CASSVVGTGLYGYTF. The CDR3 DNA reads as TGTGCCAGCAGCGTAGTGGGGACAGGGCTTTATGGCTACACCTTC.